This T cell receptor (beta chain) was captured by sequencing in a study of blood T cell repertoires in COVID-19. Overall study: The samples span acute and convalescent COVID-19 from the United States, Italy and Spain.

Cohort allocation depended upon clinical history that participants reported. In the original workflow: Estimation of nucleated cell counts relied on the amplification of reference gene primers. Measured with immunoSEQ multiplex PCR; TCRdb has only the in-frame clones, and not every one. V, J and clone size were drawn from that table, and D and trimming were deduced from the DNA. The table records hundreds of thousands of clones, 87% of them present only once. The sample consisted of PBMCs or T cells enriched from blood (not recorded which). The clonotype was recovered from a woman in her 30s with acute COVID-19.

Here the CDR3 reads CASSLSQGNSPLHF. In DNA, the CDR3 is TGTGCCAGCAGCTTGTCGCAGGGGAATTCACCCCTCCACTTT. J is TRBJ1-6 and V is TRBV7-3, with D possibly TRBD1 on 6 matching bases. Looked up from germline, CDR1 is SGHTA and CDR2 is FQGTGA. The germline V and J ends were trimmed by 3 bases and 7 bases, with 10 bases remaining between them. The CDR3 consists of 14 residues.